This passage covers 30 T cell receptor beta chains from one sample sequenced in a study of chronic HIV infection and antiretroviral therapy. MiXCR was run by TCRdb on the 5' RACE reads, yielding one entry per CDR3 protein. The sample gives 30,000 to 35,000 distinct CDR3 sequences, under 9.5% of which show up once; about 2.4% is in the top ten. Sequences were obtained from peripheral blood. These receptor sequences come from an adult who had HIV and had not received antiretroviral therapy, or was an uninfected healthy control (not recorded which).

This clonotype was observed many times. The gene calls are TRBV4-2 and TRBJ1-1, with unresolved D. CDR3 length equals 14 residues. V was cut by 3 bases and J by 1 base, with 9 bases left in between. CDR1 is LGHNA, CDR2 YNFKEQ, per germline. CDR3 bases: TGTGCCAGCAGCCAGGCAGGCACGAACACTGAAGCTTTCTTT. Protein product: CASSQAGTNTEAFF.

This chain links TRBV14 with TRBJ1-4; 8 bases agree with TRBD1. CDR1 and CDR2 (germline): SGHDN, FVKESK. This CDR3 is 14 amino acids long. V was clipped by 1 base and J by 12 bases; unmatched bases: 7. The CDR3 is CASSQAAGQGELFF. CDR3 bases: TGTGCCAGCAGCCAAGCCGCCGGACAGGGTGAACTGTTTTTT.

The sample holds a few counts of this clonotype. CDR3 region: CSVVAGAQETQYF. The DNA for the CDR3 is TGCAGCGTGGTAGCGGGGGCCCAAGAGACCCAGTACTTC. The chain joins TRBV29-1 to TRBJ2-5, with 9 bases aligning to TRBD2. The CDR3 is 13 residues long. The germline V gene encodes CDR1 SQVTM and CDR2 ANQGSEA. The ends lost 6 bases at V and 1 base at J; junction bases unmatched: 3.

This clonotype has a handful of counts. The genes are TRBV3-1 and TRBJ1-1, with a weak D call TRBD1 (6 bases). Germline V CDR1 and CDR2: LGHDT, YNNKEL (reference sequence). The CDR3 spans 13 residues. Trimming stripped 0 bases from V and 5 bases from J, with 7 bases between. Here the CDR3 reads CASSQDRGTEAFF. The CDR3 nucleotides read TGTGCCAGCAGCCAAGACAGGGGAACTGAAGCTTTCTTT.

This clonotype has ten or more counts. The J gene is TRBJ2-4, the V gene TRBV9, with D possibly TRBD2 on 6 matching bases. The CDR3 runs to 14 residues. Germline CDR1 reads SGDLS; CDR2 reads YYNGEE. Deletions cut 3 bases from V and 9 bases from J, with 16 bases between. CDR3 DNA: TGTGCCAGCAGCGAGGGAGGCAGGCAGGTCATTCAGTACTTC. The encoded protein is CASSEGGRQVIQYF.

This clonotype was seen repeatedly, ten times or more. This rearrangement joins TRBV20-1 to TRBJ2-1, with 12 bases matching TRBD2. V shed 6 bases and J 6 bases; nucleotides not matched to a gene: 6. The CDR3 spans 14 residues. Per germline, CDR1 DFQATT and CDR2 SNEGSKA (reference sequence). In DNA form, the CDR3 reads TGCAGTGCAAGACTAGCGGGAGAGGGCAATGAGCAGTTCTTC. Its translation is CSARLAGEGNEQFF.

This clonotype was seen more than once but under ten times. V and J are TRBV20-1 and TRBJ2-3; a possible D gene is TRBD2 (5 bases). The germline V and J ends were trimmed by 3 bases and 3 bases, with 10 bases remaining between them. CDR1 is DFQATT, CDR2 SNEGSKA, per germline (reference sequence). This CDR3 is built from 13 residues. This chain's CDR3 is CSASVGETDTQYF. The CDR3 DNA reads TGCAGTGCTAGTGTGGGAGAGACAGATACGCAGTATTTT.

This clonotype was picked up many times. The genes are TRBV5-1 and TRBJ2-7; tentatively, D is TRBD2 (6 bases). The CDR3 extends over 15 amino acids. The germline CDR1 and CDR2 sequences are SGHRS and YFSETQ. Trimming shortened V by 0 bases and J by 0 bases, and 10 bases separated the two germline ends. CDR3 sequence reads: CASSLVRGSSYEQYF. In DNA form, the CDR3 reads TGCGCCAGCAGCTTGGTTCGGGGGAGCTCCTACGAGCAGTACTTC.

This clonotype showed up many times. This rearrangement joins TRBV10-2 to TRBJ2-7; D ambiguous. V was clipped by 3 bases and J by 4 bases, with 16 bases between them. The CDR3 extends over 15 amino acids. Per the germline V gene, CDR1 is WSHSY and CDR2 is SAAADI. This chain's CDR3 is CASSDSLVGWYEQYF. The CDR3 DNA follows: TGCGCCAGCAGTGATAGTCTAGTGGGTTGGTACGAGCAGTACTTC.

The chain has TRBV29-1 and TRBJ2-5, with TRBD1 as a possible D gene (6 bases). The V gene lost 5 bases and the J gene lost 5 bases, with 15 bases spanning the gap. The CDR3 is 13 amino acids. CDR1 is SQVTM, CDR2 ANQGSEA, per germline. The CDR3 sequence is CSVSRGNVETQYF. As DNA, the CDR3 is TGCAGCGTTTCTAGGGGGAATGTGGAGACCCAGTACTTC.

The chain has TRBV6-1 and TRBJ2-7; D is unresolved. CDR1 MNHNS and CDR2 SASEGT come from the germline V gene. The CDR3 sequence is 13 residues long. Trimming left V 3 bases short and J 6 bases short, with 12 bases between. The CDR3 nucleotides read TGTGCCAGCAGTGAGATGGGAAGGAGCGAGCAGTACTTC. Amino acids: CASSEMGRSEQYF.

The chain is built from TRBV2 and TRBJ1-1; 7 nucleotides line up with TRBD1. The CDR3 contains 13 residues. V lost 11 bases and J lost 1; bases outside the gene matches: 7. Per the germline V gene, CDR1 is SNHLY and CDR2 is FYNNEI. CDR3 region: CAQGVLSNTEAFF. CDR3 nucleotide sequence: TGTGCCCAGGGGGTCCTTTCGAACACTGAAGCTTTCTTT.

The table lists this clonotype with many counts. The chain joins TRBV20-1 to TRBJ2-7; TRBD2 matches 12 bases. The CDR3 sequence is 15 residues long. The V gene's germline CDR1 is DFQATT and CDR2 SNEGSKA (reference sequence). Unmatched junction bases numbered 6, after V lost 6 bases and J lost 0 bases. The CDR3 region has the DNA TGCAGTGCCCATGGGACTAGCGGGTTCTCCTACGAGCAGTACTTC. Residues: CSAHGTSGFSYEQYF.

The DNA for the CDR3 is TGTGCCAGCAGCTTGGACACAGGGAATCCTAGCACAGATACGCAGTATTTT. It is translated as CASSLDTGNPSTDTQYF. The V call is TRBV5-5, the J call TRBJ2-3, with a possible D match to TRBD1 (6 bases). Germline assignment: CDR1 SGHKS and CDR2 YYEKEE (reference sequence). The CDR3 length is 17 residues. V was cut by 0 bases and J by 0 bases, with 14 bases left in between.

This clonotype was seen many times. This chain joins TRBV29-1 and TRBJ2-7; D call uncertain. The CDR3 runs 12 residues. Germline V gene data show CDR1 as SQVTM and CDR2 as ANQGSEA. V lost 1 base, J lost 3 bases, and 7 bases lay in between. The CDR3 DNA reads TGCAGCGTTGAAGGGCAGCGCTACGAGCAGTACTTC. Residues: CSVEGQRYEQYF.

This clonotype has at least ten counts. V and J are TRBV4-3 and TRBJ1-1; no clear D. Germline CDR1 is LGHNA and CDR2 is YSLEER. V dropped 4 bases and J dropped 1 base, with 13 bases sitting between them. The CDR3 is 15 amino acids. CDR3 sequence reads: CASSLDDFPNTEAFF. The CDR3 DNA reads as TGCGCCAGCAGCCTCGACGACTTCCCGAACACTGAAGCTTTCTTT.

This clonotype was detected a few times. Relative to the germline gene, one junction end is altered; a read error may explain this. The CDR3 DNA reads TGTGCCAGCAGTGAGCTGGACGGGCTTCACCGCTTC. Its translation: CASSELDGLHRF. The chain recombines TRBV2 with TRBJ2-4; D is ambiguous. In germline, CDR1 is SNHLY, CDR2 FYNNEI. The CDR3 covers 12 residues.

This clonotype has ten or more counts. The chain recombines TRBV27 with TRBJ2-7; D unclear. Germline V gene sequence: CDR1 MNHEY, CDR2 SMNVEV (reference sequence). Trimming cost V 3 bases and J 0 bases, with 9 bases left between them. CDR3 length equals 14 residues. The DNA for the CDR3 is TGTGCCAGCAGTTTTGCTCGGAGCTCCTACGAGCAGTACTTC. This sequence encodes CASSFARSSYEQYF.

This clonotype was observed many times. The rearrangement uses TRBV7-4 and TRBJ2-7; D not resolved. From germline, CDR1 is SGHVT and CDR2 SQSDAQ. This CDR3 has 12 residues. Trimming removed 6 bases from V and 2 bases from J, with 8 bases in between. CDR3 in amino acids: CASRPMTYEQYF. In DNA form, the CDR3 reads TGTGCCAGCAGGCCCATGACCTACGAGCAGTACTTC.

This clonotype was seen many times. The chain couples TRBV6-2 or TRBV6-3 to TRBJ2-5; D perhaps matches TRBD2 (5 bases). This CDR3 comprises 15 residues. From germline, CDR1 is MNHEY and CDR2 SVGEGT. The V and J ends lost 2 bases and 1 base respectively, with 11 bases between them. In DNA, the CDR3 is TGTGCCAGCAGTTACGGTGGACTGATCCAAGAGACCCAGTACTTC. Encoded protein: CASSYGGLIQETQYF.

This clonotype was counted ten times or more. The rearrangement joins TRBV11-2 to TRBJ2-7; D unclear. V gave up 6 bases and J gave up 3 bases, with 15 bases separating them. Germline V lookup: CDR1 SGHAT, CDR2 FQNNGV. This CDR3 is built from 14 residues. Written as DNA, the CDR3 is TGTGCCAGCAGACACGGGTACTCCAACTACGAGCAGTACTTC. This encodes CASRHGYSNYEQYF.

This clonotype was seen at least ten times. This chain uses TRBV10-2 with TRBJ2-3; D unresolved. This CDR3 region has 11 residues. The germline V and J ends were trimmed by 3 bases and 6 bases, with 4 bases remaining between them. Germline-derived CDR1 and CDR2 are WSHSY and SAAADI. The CDR3 region has the DNA TGCGCCAGCAGTGAAGGCGATACGCAGTATTTT. Translating it yields CASSEGDTQYF.

This clonotype occurred many times. The chain links TRBV7-2 to TRBJ2-4; 7 bases line up with TRBD2. This CDR3 comprises 12 residues. CDR1 and CDR2 from the germline V gene are SGHTA and FQGNSA. Trimming removed 1 base from V and 13 bases from J; junction bases left unmatched: 4. The CDR3 protein is CASSLGSGKQYF. Here the CDR3 DNA reads TGTGCCAGCAGCTTAGGGAGCGGGAAACAGTACTTC.

The rearrangement uses TRBV7-6 and TRBJ1-4, with D maybe TRBD1 (5 bases). Germline values: CDR1 SGHVS, CDR2 FNYEAQ. The V and J ends lost 5 bases and 4 bases respectively, with 11 bases between them. The CDR3 totals 14 residues. The CDR3 reads CASSRDGDNEKLFF. CDR3 DNA sequence: TGTGCCAGCAGCCGGGACGGTGATAATGAAAAACTGTTTTTT. Combining the CDR3 with reference TRBV7-6 and TRBJ1-4 gives the whole variable domain GAGVSQSPRYKVTKRGQDVALRCDPISGHVSLYWYRQALGQGPEFLTYFNYEAQQDKSGLPNDRFSAERPEGSISTLTIQRTEQRDSAMYRCASSRDGDNEKLFFGSGTQLSVL.

This clonotype was seen many times. Here the CDR3 reads CASSLTLGSYNEQFF. CDR3 coding DNA: TGTGCCAGCAGCTTAACTCTGGGCTCCTACAATGAGCAGTTCTTC. The V call is TRBV7-3, the J call TRBJ2-1; D not resolved. Germline V CDR1 and CDR2: SGHTA, FQGTGA. CDR3 length: 15 amino acids. Trimming pared 0 bases from V and 0 bases from J, leaving 6 bases between.

The chain employs TRBV6-2 or TRBV6-3 and TRBJ2-7; TRBD1 matches 9 bases. Unmatched junction bases numbered 7, after V lost 2 bases and J lost 5 bases. The CDR3 is 15 amino acids. CDR1 is MNHEY, CDR2 SVGEGT, per germline. This CDR3 is CASSYQGQGRHEQYF. The CDR3 nucleotides are TGTGCCAGCAGTTACCAGGGACAGGGAAGGCACGAGCAGTACTTC.

This clonotype was seen ten or more times. This chain connects TRBV18 to TRBJ1-5; 8 nucleotides agree with TRBD1. Germline V gives CDR1 KGHSH, CDR2 LQKENI. V was clipped by 0 bases and J by 3 bases; unmatched bases: 4. The length of the CDR3 is 16 residues. CDR3 DNA sequence: TGTGCCAGCTCACCACCGGACAGGGTACCCAATCAGCCCCAGCATTTT. Translation: CASSPPDRVPNQPQHF.

In its sample, this clonotype was seen many times. The chain has TRBV6-4 and TRBJ2-3; possibly TRBD1 or TRBD2 for D (5 bases each). The CDR3 sequence is 14 residues long. The germline V gene has CDR1 MRHNA and CDR2 SNTAGT. Deletions cut 2 bases from V and 4 bases from J, with 10 bases between. The CDR3 bases are TGTGCCAGCAGTGACGGGGGAGCGGCAGATACGCAGTATTTT. This translates into CASSDGGAADTQYF.

The V and J genes are TRBV5-5 and TRBJ1-1; no reliable D call. Trimming removed 1 base at V and 4 bases at J, with 5 bases between. Germline loops: CDR1 SGHKS, CDR2 YYEKEE (reference sequence). The CDR3 spans 12 residues. CDR3 sequence: CASSLTGTEAFF. The CDR3 nucleotides are TGTGCCAGCAGCTTGACGGGCACTGAAGCTTTCTTT.

V is TRBV29-1 and J is TRBJ1-2; D remains unclear. The CDR3 contains 16 residues. V gave up 0 bases and J gave up 2 bases, with 16 bases separating them. Germline V gene lookup returns CDR1 SQVTM and CDR2 ANQGSEA. CDR3 DNA: TGCAGCGTTGAAGATCAGCTGGGATTGAAGAACTATGGCTACACCTTC. Encoded protein: CSVEDQLGLKNYGYTF.